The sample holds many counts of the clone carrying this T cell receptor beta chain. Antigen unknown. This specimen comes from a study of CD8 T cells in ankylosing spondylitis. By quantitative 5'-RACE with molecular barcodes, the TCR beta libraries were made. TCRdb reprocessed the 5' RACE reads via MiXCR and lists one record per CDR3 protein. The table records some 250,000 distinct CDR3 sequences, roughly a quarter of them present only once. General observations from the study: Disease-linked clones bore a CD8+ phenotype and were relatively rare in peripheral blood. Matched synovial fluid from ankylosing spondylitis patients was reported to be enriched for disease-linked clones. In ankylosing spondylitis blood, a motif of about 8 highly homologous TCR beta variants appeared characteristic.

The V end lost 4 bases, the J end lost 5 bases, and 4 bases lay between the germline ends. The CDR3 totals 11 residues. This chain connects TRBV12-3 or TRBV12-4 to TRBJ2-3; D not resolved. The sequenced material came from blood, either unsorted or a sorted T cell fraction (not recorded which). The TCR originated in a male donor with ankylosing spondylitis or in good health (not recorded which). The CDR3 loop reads CASSYKDTQYF. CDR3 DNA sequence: TGTGCCAGCAGTTATAAAGATACGCAGTATTTT.